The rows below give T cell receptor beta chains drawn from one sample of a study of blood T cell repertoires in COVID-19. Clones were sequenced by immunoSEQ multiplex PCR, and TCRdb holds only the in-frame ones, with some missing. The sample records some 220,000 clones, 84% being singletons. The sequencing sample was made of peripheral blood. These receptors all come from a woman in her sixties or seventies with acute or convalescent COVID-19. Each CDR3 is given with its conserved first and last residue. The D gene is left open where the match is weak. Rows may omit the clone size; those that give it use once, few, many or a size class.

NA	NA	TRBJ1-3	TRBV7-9	TGTGCCAGCAGAAACCCCTCGAGCGGCACCATATATTTT	CASRNPSSGTIYF
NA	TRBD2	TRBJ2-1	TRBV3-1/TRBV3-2	TGTGCCAGCAGCCTCCCCACCCGACTAGCGGGGACCAATGAGCAGTTCTTC	CASSLPTRLAGTNEQFF
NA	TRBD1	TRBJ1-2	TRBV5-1	TGCGCCAGCTCGGGACAGCCCTATGGCTACACCTTC	CASSGQPYGYTF
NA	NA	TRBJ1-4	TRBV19	TGTGCCAGTAGCGACGGCGCCGTAGCGCATAATGAAAAACTGTTTTTT	CASSDGAVAHNEKLFF
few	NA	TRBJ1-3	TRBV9	TGTGCCAGCAGCCCCACGGGGTCACGGACCTCTGGAAACACCATATATTTT	CASSPTGSRTSGNTIYF
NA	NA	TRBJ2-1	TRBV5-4	TGTGCCAGCAAAAACTTGGGGGAGGCCAATGAGCAGTTCTTC	CASKNLGEANEQFF
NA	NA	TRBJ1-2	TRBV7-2	TGTGCCAGCGGAAAAACAGGCCTCTATGGCTACACCTTC	CASGKTGLYGYTF
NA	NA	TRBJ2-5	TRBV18	TGTGCCAGCTCACCACAGTCCGGAGGTACCCAGTACTTC	CASSPQSGGTQYF
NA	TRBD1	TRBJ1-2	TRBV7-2	TGTGCCAGCAGCGTAGGGACAGGGAACTATGGCTACACCTTC	CASSVGTGNYGYTF
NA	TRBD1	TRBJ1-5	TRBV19	TGTGCCAGTACCCGTACAGGGGAGAGGGGCCAGCCCCAGCATTTT	CASTRTGERGQPQHF
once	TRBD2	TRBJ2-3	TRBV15	TGTGCCACCAGCAGAGGGGTGACTAGCGGGGGGGCAGATACGCAGTATTTT	CATSRGVTSGGADTQYF
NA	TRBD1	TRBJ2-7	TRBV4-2	TGTGCCAGCAGCCAAGCCCGGGACAGGGGTGGCTACGAGCAGTACTTC	CASSQARDRGGYEQYF
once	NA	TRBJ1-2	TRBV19	TGTGCCATCGCCGGGTTCGGGGGCTACACCTTC	CAIAGFGGYTF
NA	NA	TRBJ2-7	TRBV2	TGTGCCAGCAGTGAAGCGATGTCCGGCGAGCAGTACTTC	CASSEAMSGEQYF
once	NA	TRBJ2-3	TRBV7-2	TGTGCCAGCAGCTTAAAGCTTGCTGCAGATACGCAGTATTTT	CASSLKLAADTQYF
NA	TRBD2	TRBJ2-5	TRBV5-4	TGTGCCAGCAGCTTTAGTCCTAGCGGGGTTCATGGGACCCAGTACTTC	CASSFSPSGVHGTQYF
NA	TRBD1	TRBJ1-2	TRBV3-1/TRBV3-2	TGTGCCAGCAGCCAAGATTTCCAGGGGGCCGATGGCTACACCTTC	CASSQDFQGADGYTF
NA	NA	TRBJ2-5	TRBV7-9	TGTGCCAGCAGCTTATTATTGGAGACCCAGTACTTC	CASSLLLETQYF
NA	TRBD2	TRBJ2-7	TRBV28	TGTGCCAGCACTAACGGGGGGACCTACGAGCAGTACTTC	CASTNGGTYEQYF
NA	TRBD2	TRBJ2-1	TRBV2	TGTGCCAGCAGTGAATGGGCTAGCGGGGACTACGCCTACAATGAGCAGTTCTTC	CASSEWASGDYAYNEQFF
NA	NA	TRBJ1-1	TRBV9	TGTGCCAGCAGCGGCGCGTCGGAAGGGGCTGGCACTGAAGCTTTCTTT	CASSGASEGAGTEAFF
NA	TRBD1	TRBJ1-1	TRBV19	TGTGCCAGTGGTAGACAGGGACGGACTGAAGCTTTCTTT	CASGRQGRTEAFF
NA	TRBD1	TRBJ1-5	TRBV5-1	TGCGCCAGCAGCTTGGAGGTTTTGGACAGGGGACAGCCCCAGCATTTT	CASSLEVLDRGQPQHF
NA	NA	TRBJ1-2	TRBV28	TGTGCCAGCGCTATGAACAGGATCGGCTACACCTTC	CASAMNRIGYTF
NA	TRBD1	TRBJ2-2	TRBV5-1	TGCGCCAGCAGCTCCCGACAGGGGGCGAGGGGCACCGGGGAGCTGTTTTTT	CASSSRQGARGTGELFF
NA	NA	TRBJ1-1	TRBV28	TGTGCCAGCAGTTTATTTTCCGGCAGGGTGGCCGCTGAAGCTTTCTTT	CASSLFSGRVAAEAFF
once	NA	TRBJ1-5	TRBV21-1	TGTGCCAGCAGCAAAGCCATAGATACAGGGTTTTCGTGCAATCAGCCCCAGCATTTT	CASSKAIDTGFSCNQPQHF
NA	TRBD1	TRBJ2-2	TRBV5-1	TGCGCCAGCAGCGACGACAGGGGGCTCACCGGGGAGCTGTTTTTT	CASSDDRGLTGELFF
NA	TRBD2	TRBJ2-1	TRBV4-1	TGCGCCAGCAGCCACCGAATCCTAGCGGGGGGTGACAATGAGCAGTTCTTC	CASSHRILAGGDNEQFF
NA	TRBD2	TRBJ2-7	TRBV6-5	TGTGCCAGCAGTTACGGGACTAGCGGGACCTACGAGCAGTACTTC	CASSYGTSGTYEQYF
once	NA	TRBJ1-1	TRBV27	TGTGCCAGCGCCACGCGGGGATATAATACTGAAGCTTTCTTT	CASATRGYNTEAFF
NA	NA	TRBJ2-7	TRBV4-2	TGTGCCAGCAGCCAAGAACAGAGACTAGTGGGCTACGAGCAGTACTTC	CASSQEQRLVGYEQYF
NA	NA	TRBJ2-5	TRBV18	TGTGCCAGCTCACCACCGGAGCAAGAGACCCAGTACTTC	CASSPPEQETQYF
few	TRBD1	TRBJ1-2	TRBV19	TGTGCCAGTACCAAAGACAGGGGCTCTGGCTACACCTTC	CASTKDRGSGYTF
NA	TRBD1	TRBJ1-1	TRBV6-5	TGTGCCAGCAGGACCGGGACAGGGAATACTGAAGCTTTCTTT	CASRTGTGNTEAFF
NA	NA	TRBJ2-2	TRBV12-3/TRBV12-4	TGTGCCAGCAGTCTATTTTCTGGGGAGCTGTTTTTT	CASSLFSGELFF
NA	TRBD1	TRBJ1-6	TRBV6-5	TGTGCCAGCAGACGGGACAGGGGGGACAATTCACCCCTCCACTTT	CASRRDRGDNSPLHF
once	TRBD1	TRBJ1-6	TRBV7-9	TGTGCCAGCAGCTCACACGGGACAGGGGATTCACCCCTCCACTTT	CASSSHGTGDSPLHF
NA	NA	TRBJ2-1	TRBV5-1	TGCGCCAGCAGCTTGGGCGGGGAATACAATGAGCAGTTCTTC	CASSLGGEYNEQFF
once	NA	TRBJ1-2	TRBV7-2	TGTGCCAGCAGCTTATCCCGTGGCTACACCTTC	CASSLSRGYTF
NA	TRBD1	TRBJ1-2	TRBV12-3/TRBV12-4	TGTGCCAGCAGTTGGGACAGGGCGTATGGCTACACCTTC	CASSWDRAYGYTF
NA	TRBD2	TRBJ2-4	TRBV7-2	TGTGCCAGCAGCTTATTTGCGGGGCGACTAGCGGGTAAAAACATTCAGTACTTC	CASSLFAGRLAGKNIQYF
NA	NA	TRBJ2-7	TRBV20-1	TGCAGTGCTAGTGACAGCTCCTACGAGCAGTACTTC	CSASDSSYEQYF
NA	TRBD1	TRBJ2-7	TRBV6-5	TGTGCCAGCAAACTCACAGGGGCCGCCCACTACGAGCAGTACTTC	CASKLTGAAHYEQYF
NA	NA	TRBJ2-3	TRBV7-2	TGTGCCAGCAGCCACAGGCCCCTTACAGATACGCAGTATTTT	CASSHRPLTDTQYF
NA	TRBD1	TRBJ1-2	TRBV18	TGTGCCAGCTCACCAGGGACAGATAATGGCTACACCTTC	CASSPGTDNGYTF
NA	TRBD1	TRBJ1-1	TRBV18	TGTGCCAGCTCACCACAGGGGGCTGGAGACACTGAAGCTTTCTTT	CASSPQGAGDTEAFF